Listed below are T cell receptor beta chains from one sample, sequenced in a study of blood T cells in healthy people across ages. In TCRdb, the 5' RACE reads were re-called with MiXCR into one record per CDR3 protein. Counted here are approximately 940,000 distinct CDR3 sequences, 45% to 50% occurring once; the ten biggest clones make up around an eighth. The specimen was blood. Source of these receptors: a man younger than 40 in good health. CDR3s include the opening cysteine and the closing phenylalanine or tryptophan.

V	J	CDR3
TRBV12-3/TRBV12-4	TRBJ1-4	CASREQGGEKLFF
TRBV27	TRBJ2-7	CASQGTYEQYF
TRBV6-5	TRBJ2-1	CASSYGHNEQFF
TRBV6-4	TRBJ2-1	CASSDVGGFHNEQFF
TRBV10-1	.	CASSTGQVGETQFF
TRBV4-2	TRBJ2-3	CASSGQIGGGGTDTQYF
TRBV4-3	TRBJ2-7	CASSQGLNRGDVSYEQYF
TRBV5-1	TRBJ1-1	CASREEQGAANTEAFF
TRBV7-2	TRBJ1-2	CASSYGPFNYGYTF
TRBV3-1	TRBJ2-3	CASSQEPNGYDTQYF
TRBV20-1	TRBJ2-7	CSAVRENIPAQYF
TRBV6-6	TRBJ1-1	CASSSTSRAEAFF
TRBV10-3	TRBJ2-7	CAISERSWDRSGEQYF
TRBV3-1	TRBJ2-5	CASSPVLSHQETQYF
TRBV7-2	TRBJ2-5	CASSAIGVQETQYF